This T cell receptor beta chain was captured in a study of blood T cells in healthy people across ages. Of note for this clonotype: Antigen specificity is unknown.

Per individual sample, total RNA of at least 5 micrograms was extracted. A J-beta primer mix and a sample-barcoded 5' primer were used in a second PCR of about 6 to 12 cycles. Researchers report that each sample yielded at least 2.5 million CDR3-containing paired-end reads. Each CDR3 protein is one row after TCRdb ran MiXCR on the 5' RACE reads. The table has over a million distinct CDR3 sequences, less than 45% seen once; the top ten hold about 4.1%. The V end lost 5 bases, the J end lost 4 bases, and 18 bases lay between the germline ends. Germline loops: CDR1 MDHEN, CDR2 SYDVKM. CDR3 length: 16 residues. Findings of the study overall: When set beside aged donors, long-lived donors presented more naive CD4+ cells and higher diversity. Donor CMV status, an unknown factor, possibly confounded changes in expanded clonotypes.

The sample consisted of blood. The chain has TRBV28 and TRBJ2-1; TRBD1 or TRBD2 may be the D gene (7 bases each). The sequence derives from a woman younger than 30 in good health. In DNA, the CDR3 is TGTGCCAGCAGTCCAAATAGGGGGGGACAGTACAATGAGCAGTTCTTC. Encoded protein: CASSPNRGGQYNEQFF. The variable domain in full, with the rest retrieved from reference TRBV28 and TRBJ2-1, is DVKVTQSSRYLVKRTGEKVFLECVQDMDHENMFWYRQDPGLGLRLIYFSYDVKMKEKGDIPEGYSVSREKKERFSLILESASTNQTSMYLCASSPNRGGQYNEQFFGPGTRLTVL.